The clone carrying this T cell receptor beta chain was observed many times. The antigen is undetermined. The entry originates in a study of CD8 T cells in ankylosing spondylitis. Germline loops: CDR1 MNHEY, CDR2 SMNVEV (reference sequence). After removal of 6 bases from V and 8 bases from J, the junction contained 7 bases not matched to a gene. CDR3 length: 14 amino acids. Study-wide results and caveats: Past studies reported some motif variants in reactive arthritis synovial fluid and blood. In ankylosing spondylitis blood, a motif of 7 to 9 highly homologous TCR beta variants appeared characteristic.

Each TCR beta library was made by quantitative 5'-RACE that incorporated molecular barcodes. MiXCR, run by TCRdb on the 5' RACE reads, gives a single entry per CDR3 protein. The data show some 140,000 distinct CDR3 sequences, just under 7.5% seen once. This chain joins TRBV27 and TRBJ1-6, with 7 bases aligning to TRBD1. The sequence was obtained from a female donor with ankylosing spondylitis or in good health (not recorded which). The sequencing input was blood, either unsorted or a sorted T cell fraction (not recorded which). CDR3 nucleotide sequence: TGTGCCAGCAGCCGAAGACAGGGCGATTCACCCCTCCACTTT. Amino acid sequence: CASSRRQGDSPLHF.